Listed below are T cell receptor beta chains from one sample, sequenced in a study of fetal regulatory T cell absence and autoimmunity. Assay used: immunoSEQ multiplex PCR; TCRdb lists only in-frame clones, some missing. The sample lists 46,000 or so clones, about 86% occurring once. Sequencing was carried out using cord blood. These receptors came from a newborn boy with IPEX syndrome. CDR3s leave out the opening cysteine and the closing phenylalanine or tryptophan. Each record gives: CDR3 protein, V gene, J gene.

CDR3aa: ASSGGGESYNEQF
v_gene: TRBV5-4
j_gene: TRBJ2-1

CDR3aa: ASSPDRGYNSPLH
v_gene: TRBV6-5
j_gene: TRBJ1-6

CDR3aa: ASRGTGAYGYT
v_gene: TRBV5-6
j_gene: TRBJ1-2

CDR3aa: ASSLVRGPGGDTQY
v_gene: TRBV5-1
j_gene: TRBJ2-3

CDR3aa: ASSLADRVYGYT
v_gene: TRBV5-6
j_gene: TRBJ1-2

CDR3aa: ASSPGGGRDTEAF
v_gene: TRBV5-6
j_gene: TRBJ1-1

CDR3aa: AIGNRASSGNTIY
v_gene: TRBV10-3
j_gene: TRBJ1-3

CDR3aa: ASSPISGGAADTQY
v_gene: TRBV11-3
j_gene: TRBJ2-3

CDR3aa: ASSVFFRRETQY
v_gene: TRBV6-1
j_gene: TRBJ2-5

CDR3aa: ASSYGRGSLYGYT
v_gene: TRBV27
j_gene: TRBJ1-2

CDR3aa: ASSVGGGEETQY
v_gene: TRBV9
j_gene: TRBJ2-5

CDR3aa: ASSPREGAYEQY
v_gene: TRBV11-3
j_gene: TRBJ2-7

CDR3aa: ASSLSQGTEAF
v_gene: TRBV5-7
j_gene: TRBJ1-1

CDR3aa: ASSPYSGADTQY
v_gene: TRBV7-9
j_gene: TRBJ2-3

CDR3aa: SVTGFGETQY
v_gene: TRBV29-1
j_gene: TRBJ2-5

CDR3aa: ASNDREQF
v_gene: TRBV2
j_gene: TRBJ2-1

CDR3aa: ASSLRQGARSDTQY
v_gene: TRBV14
j_gene: TRBJ2-3

CDR3aa: ASSLVSSTDTQY
v_gene: TRBV6-5
j_gene: TRBJ2-3

CDR3aa: ASSWDSNQPQH
v_gene: TRBV6-5
j_gene: TRBJ1-5

CDR3aa: ASSPQQGALGYT
v_gene: TRBV7-2
j_gene: TRBJ1-2